This T cell receptor (beta chain) was recorded in a study of CD8+CD57+ T cells in acquired aplastic anemia. This clonotype is deemed medium-sized (0.01 to 0.1%). Investigators profiled TCR beta VDJ and CDR3 from genomic DNA template. TCRdb analysed the reads with MiXCR anew, one entry per CDR3 protein. The sample holds about 170,000 distinct CDR3 sequences; 40% to 50% are singletons and the top ten take 0.85% to 1.3%. The patients chosen for sequencing had shown expansion of CD8+CD57+ cells (detected by flow cytometry). Germline V lookup: CDR1 SNHLY, CDR2 FYNNEI. The CDR3 runs to 15 residues. After removal of 8 bases from V and 5 bases from J, the junction contained 10 bases not matched to a gene.

The TCR originated in a human donor with aplastic anemia. The chain joins TRBV2 to TRBJ2-2; TRBD2 aligns across 8 bases. The sample was sorted CD4+, CD8+, or CD8+CD57+ T cells (not recorded which) from PBMCs. Written as DNA, the CDR3 is TGTGCCAGCGGACCGGGACTAGAATCTACCGGGGAGCTGTTTTTT. As protein: CASGPGLESTGELFF.